This T cell receptor beta chain is drawn from a study of blood T cells in healthy people across ages. Study-level results: Calculation of diversity from one million T cells yielded estimates considered to be underestimates. Leaving the PBMCs unsorted stopped any conclusive comparison of naive versus antigen-experienced cells.

Combining a sample-barcoded 5' primer with a J-beta primer mix, a second PCR ran for 7 to 11 cycles. Researchers report that a template-switch adaptor with 12 random nucleotides tagged each cDNA molecule. TCRdb re-derived calls from the 5' RACE reads in MiXCR, one entry per CDR3 protein. This table has approximately 1.5 million distinct CDR3 sequences, approximately 43% appearing once. About this clonotype: Antigen unknown.

CDR3 length: 15 amino acids. Germline V gene lookup returns CDR1 LGHNA and CDR2 YNFKEQ. V was clipped by 4 bases and J by 5 bases, with 15 bases between them. Those donating, healthy Caucasian individuals from Russia, were aged roughly 6 to 100. This clonotype originated in a young woman in good health. Material: blood. J is TRBJ2-1 and V is TRBV4-2, with a tentative D call TRBD1 (7 bases). The CDR3 reads CASSPTTGRHNEQFF. CDR3 DNA sequence: TGTGCCAGCAGCCCCACGACAGGGAGGCACAATGAGCAGTTCTTC.